Each of the 14 T cell receptor beta chains below was sequenced from the same sample in a study of identical twins. TCRdb processed the 5' RACE reads anew with MiXCR; each CDR3 protein has one entry. The table includes about 700,000 distinct CDR3 sequences, around 5.7% detected once. The sequenced sample was naive T cells sorted from blood. These receptors all come from a man aged 18 to 30 in good health.

This clonotype occurred many times. The chain couples TRBV5-6 to TRBJ2-5; D remains unclear. Trimming stripped 2 bases from V and 0 bases from J, with 14 bases between. Germline-derived CDR1 and CDR2 are SGHDT and YYEEEE. The CDR3 sequence is 16 residues long. The CDR3 loop is CASSLGSDSYQETQYF. The CDR3 DNA reads TGTGCCAGCAGCTTAGGGTCAGATTCGTACCAAGAGACCCAGTACTTC.

The chain has TRBV6-2 or TRBV6-3 and TRBJ2-4; D uncertain. The CDR3 runs to 12 residues. Germline CDR1 and CDR2: MNHEY and SVGEGT. V gave up 8 bases and J gave up 8 bases, with 13 bases separating them. This CDR3 is CASRSLGDIQYF. The CDR3 region has the DNA TGTGCCAGCCGATCTCTTGGGGACATTCAGTACTTC.

The CDR3 sequence: CASSVERRAINYGYTF. The CDR3 nucleotides read TGTGCCAGCAGCGTCGAGCGGAGGGCGATAAACTATGGCTACACCTTC. The V call is TRBV6-1, the J call TRBJ1-2; no clear D. Germline assignment: CDR1 MNHNS and CDR2 SASEGT. V lost 6 bases and J lost 2, with 19 bases in between. The CDR3 runs to 16 residues.

This clonotype has just a few counts. This chain connects TRBV11-2 to TRBJ2-1; D gene unclear. The CDR3 is made up of 16 amino acids. The germline V and J ends were trimmed by 3 bases and 4 bases, with 16 bases remaining between them. Germline assignment: CDR1 SGHAT and CDR2 FQNNGV. CDR3 bases: TGTGCCAGCAGCTTCCGAGAGTGGGCCAAGTACAATGAGCAGTTCTTC. Residues: CASSFREWAKYNEQFF.

A remark on this clonotype: One junction end does not reproduce the germline sequence, and a read error may be involved. This rearrangement joins TRBV9 to TRBJ2-3; the D gene is possibly TRBD1 (6 bases). Germline CDR1 and CDR2: SGDLS and YYNGEE. This CDR3 is built from 15 residues. CDR3 in amino acids: CASSVAGRRTDTHYF. The CDR3 DNA reads TGTGCCAGCAGCGTAGCGGGAAGGAGGACAGATACGCATTATTTT.

The V gene is TRBV5-1, the J gene TRBJ2-1; 8 positions match TRBD1. There are 15 residues in the CDR3. CDR1 and CDR2 (germline): SGHRS, YFSETQ. With V trimmed by 4 bases and J by 7 bases, 10 bases remained unmatched. CDR3 protein: CASSLTGQEFNEQFF. The CDR3 DNA is TGCGCCAGCAGCCTCACGGGACAGGAGTTTAATGAGCAGTTCTTC.

The rearrangement uses TRBV27 and TRBJ2-1; D gene ambiguous. The CDR3 extends over 14 amino acids. Germline CDR1 MNHEY, CDR2 SMNVEV (reference sequence). The V end was cut by 4 bases, the J end by 7 bases, with 14 bases between. Here the CDR3 reads CASSSYPARNEQFF. CDR3 DNA: TGTGCCAGCAGTTCCTACCCGGCGCGAAATGAGCAGTTCTTC.

This clonotype was observed many times. A junction boundary mismatches the germline segment, possibly from a read error. The chain uses TRBV6-5 and TRBJ2-1, with D possibly matching TRBD2 (6 bases). The CDR3 runs to 11 residues. The germline CDR1 and CDR2 sequences are MNHEY and SVGAGI. The CDR3 here is CASRNSGGQVF. In DNA form, the CDR3 reads TGTGCCAGCCGAAATAGCGGAGGCCAGGTCTTC.

J is TRBJ2-7 and V is TRBV7-6; 12 nucleotides align to TRBD2. With 6 bases clipped from V and 5 bases from J, the junction kept 8 bases outside the gene matches. CDR1 is SGHVS and CDR2 is FNYEAQ in the germline V gene. The CDR3 is made up of 15 amino acids. For the CDR3, the DNA is TGTGCCAGCAGTTATCCGACTAGCGGGAGCCACGAGCAGTACTTC. It encodes CASSYPTSGSHEQYF.

Concerning this clonotype itself: A clone one base away is much larger, so this may be a read error. The CDR3 does not close with the conserved phenylalanine or tryptophan, likely indicating a read error. The rearrangement joins TRBV20-1 to TRBJ2-7, with 7 bases identical to TRBD2. The germline V gene encodes CDR1 DFQATT and CDR2 SNEGSKA (reference sequence). This CDR3 has 15 amino acids. The J segment lost 4 bases and the V segment lost 0 bases, leaving 9 bases of the junction unmatched. In DNA, the CDR3 is TGCAGTGCTAGAGATCTCGGGCTAGCGGAATACGAGCAGTACTGC. Protein product: CSARDLGLAEYEQYC.

This clonotype was observed a handful of times. The V and J genes are TRBV14 and TRBJ1-1, with D hard to call. The CDR3 loop spans 13 amino acids. The germline V gene has CDR1 SGHDN and CDR2 FVKESK. The ends were cut back, 1 base at V and 1 base at J, with 4 bases in the middle. CDR3 DNA: TGTGCCAGCAGCCAAGTAGCGAACACTGAAGCTTTCTTT. It translates to CASSQVANTEAFF.

This clonotype was counted at least ten times. The V call is TRBV12-3 or TRBV12-4, the J call TRBJ2-1; no definite D call. V was shortened by 5 bases and J by 1 base, with 9 bases between the two germline ends. CDR3 length: 14 amino acids. CDR3 loop: CASSINRSYNEQFF. CDR3 sequence (DNA): TGTGCCAGCAGTATTAATCGATCCTACAATGAGCAGTTCTTC.

This rearrangement joins TRBV5-4 to TRBJ2-1, with 8 positions matching TRBD1. Germline lookup yields CDR1 SGHNT and CDR2 YYREEE (reference sequence). There are 15 residues in the CDR3. With 4 bases clipped from V and 7 bases from J, the junction kept 10 bases outside the gene matches. CDR3 sequence (DNA): TGTGCCAGCAGCAAGGGACAGGATCTGAGGAATGAGCAGTTCTTC. It translates to CASSKGQDLRNEQFF.

This clonotype was seen only a few times. The chain recombines TRBV7-9 with TRBJ2-1, with D perhaps given as TRBD1 or TRBD2 (7 bases each). The CDR3 runs to 13 residues. V dropped 8 bases and J dropped 2 bases, with 10 bases sitting between them. The germline V gene has CDR1 SEHNR and CDR2 FQNEAQ (reference sequence). CDR3 in amino acids: CASQGGTYNEQFF. DNA for the CDR3: TGTGCCAGCCAGGGGGGGACCTACAATGAGCAGTTCTTC.